The 25 T cell receptor beta chains in this list originate from one sample, sequenced in a study of T cells in narcolepsy. Only in-frame clones appear in the TCRdb table, and some are missing; sequencing was by immunoSEQ multiplex PCR. This sample yields about 33,000 clones, of which around 90% are seen a single time; around 1.2% belongs to the top ten. The sample was CD45RA- memory CD4+ T cells from PBMCs. These receptors originate from a human donor with narcolepsy.

This chain links TRBV5-6 with TRBJ2-2; either TRBD1 or TRBD2 may supply D (5 bases each). Germline V gene data show CDR1 as SGHDT and CDR2 as YYEEEE. Trimming removed 3 bases from V and 3 bases from J, with 12 bases in between. CDR3 length: 15 residues. The chain's CDR3 is CASSYGTAYTGELFF. The CDR3, as DNA: TGTGCCAGCAGCTACGGGACGGCTTACACCGGGGAGCTGTTTTTT.

J is TRBJ2-3 and V is TRBV6-1, with TRBD1 as a possible D gene (5 bases). The germline V gene has CDR1 MNHNS and CDR2 SASEGT. The CDR3 is 13 residues long. Between the trimmed V and J ends, which lost 4 bases and 1 base, there was a span of 6 bases. CDR3 in amino acids: CASSVQGTDTQYF. CDR3 nucleotides: TGTGCCAGCAGTGTACAGGGCACAGATACGCAGTATTTT.

This clone was recorded once. The rearrangement joins TRBV30 to TRBJ1-5; 10 bases line up with TRBD1. The germline V gene encodes CDR1 GTSNPN and CDR2 SVGIG (reference sequence). The CDR3 sequence is 14 residues long. With 3 bases clipped from V and 3 bases from J, the junction kept 2 bases outside the gene matches. The CDR3 reads CAWRGTGVNQPQHF. CDR3 in DNA: TGTGCCTGGAGAGGGACAGGGGTCAATCAGCCCCAGCATTTT.

The count of this clone is one. The chain combines TRBV27 with TRBJ2-1; TRBD2 matches 14 bases. The germline CDR1 and CDR2 sequences are MNHEY and SMNVEV (reference sequence). CDR3 length equals 15 residues. Trimming took 9 bases from V and 9 from J; bases not matched to a gene: 10. The CDR3 DNA reads as TGTGCCAGTATCCGACTAGCGGGGGGGATTGGTGAGCAGTTCTTC. Protein product: CASIRLAGGIGEQFF.

This clone was observed once. This chain joins TRBV18 and TRBJ2-5; tentative D call: TRBD1 (5 bases). Near its end, the DNA agrees better with TRBJ2-7, so the J call may be wrong. The CDR3 totals 14 residues. Per germline, CDR1 KGHSH and CDR2 LQKENI. DNA for the CDR3: TGTGCCAGCTCACCAGGCCAGGGCACCTACGAGCAGTACTTC. It translates to CASSPGQGTYEQYF.

The chain couples TRBV6-5 to TRBJ1-2; no reliable D call. Trimming removed 6 bases at V and 1 base at J, with 15 bases between. CDR1 MNHEY and CDR2 SVGAGI come from the germline V gene. CDR3 length: 15 amino acids. The CDR3 DNA follows: TGTGCCAGCAGCAACACGGCGGAAAGTAACTATGGCTACACCTTC. Translated, it gives CASSNTAESNYGYTF.

A word on this clone: At one end the junction does not follow the germline gene, possibly because of a read error. The chain links TRBV5-6 to TRBJ2-1; 13 positions match TRBD2. The CDR3 loop spans 13 amino acids. From germline, CDR1 is SGHDT and CDR2 YYEEEE. In DNA form, the CDR3 reads TGTGCCAGCAGCCGGGGGACTAGCGGGATTTGGCTCTTC. It translates to CASSRGTSGIWLF.

The rearrangement links TRBV5-8 to TRBJ2-7, with 8 bases matching TRBD1. Per germline, CDR1 SGHTS and CDR2 YDEGEE. V shed 0 bases and J 2 bases; nucleotides not matched to a gene: 4. This CDR3 is built from 15 residues. This CDR3 is CASSLGQGLTYEQYF. The CDR3 region has the DNA TGTGCCAGCAGCTTGGGACAGGGGCTAACCTACGAGCAGTACTTC.

V and J are TRBV5-6 and TRBJ2-1; D ambiguous. The CDR3 has 11 residues. The V gene's germline CDR1 is SGHDT and CDR2 YYEEEE. With 3 bases removed from V and 7 bases from J, the gap between germline ends came to 5 bases. CDR3 sequence: CASSWRNEQFF. CDR3 DNA: TGTGCCAGCAGCTGGCGAAATGAGCAGTTCTTC.

J is TRBJ2-7 and V is TRBV6-6; D gene unclear. Germline V CDR1 and CDR2: MNHNY, SVGAGI (reference sequence). The V gene lost 8 bases and the J gene lost 3 bases, with 11 bases spanning the gap. This CDR3 is built from 12 residues. CDR3 nucleotides: TGTGCCAGCGGGCGTACAGACTACGAGCAGTACTTC. This gives the protein CASGRTDYEQYF.

The rearrangement joins TRBV2 to TRBJ2-7; TRBD2 matches 15 bases. Germline CDR1 SNHLY, CDR2 FYNNEI. The CDR3 is 12 amino acids. The V segment lost 10 bases and the J segment 7 bases; nucleotides outside the gene matches: 2. CDR3 DNA: TGTGCCAAAGGACTAGCGGGAGGGGAGCAGTACTTC. Amino acids: CAKGLAGGEQYF. Full variable domain (outside the CDR3, taken from reference TRBV2 and TRBJ2-7): EPEVTQTPSHQVTQMGQEVILRCVPISNHLYFYWYRQILGQKVEFLVSFYNNEISEKSEIFDDQFSVERPDGSNFTLKIRSTKLEDSAMYFCAKGLAGGEQYFGPGTRLTVT.

This clone was found once. This rearrangement joins TRBV18 to TRBJ2-7; the match to TRBD2 covers 8 bases. Germline CDR1 KGHSH, CDR2 LQKENI. This CDR3 comprises 15 residues. The junction had 14 bases not matched to a gene; V was cut back by 6 bases and J by 7 bases. CDR3 DNA sequence: TGTGCCAGCTCCCAGAGCGGGAGCGCCTCAGAGGAGCAGTACTTC. Encoded protein: CASSQSGSASEEQYF.

The rearrangement uses TRBV6-5 and TRBJ1-1; TRBD1 aligns across 9 bases. This CDR3 region has 14 residues. V shed 6 bases and J 1 base; nucleotides not matched to a gene: 3. Germline lookup yields CDR1 MNHEY and CDR2 SVGAGI. CDR3 sequence reads: CASSLGQGNTEAFF. CDR3 coding DNA: TGTGCCAGCAGCTTGGGACAGGGGAACACTGAAGCTTTCTTT.

The chain combines TRBV19 with TRBJ2-3, with TRBD2 matching over 10 bases. The CDR3 extends over 17 amino acids. The germline V gene encodes CDR1 LNHDA and CDR2 SQIVND (reference sequence). Losses at the gene ends were 3 bases for V and 0 bases for J; bases not matched to a gene: 6. The CDR3, as DNA: TGTGCCAGTAGTATCCTAGCGGGGGACTCAAGCACAGATACGCAGTATTTT. Its protein is CASSILAGDSSTDTQYF.

This chain joins TRBV4-3 and TRBJ1-1; no definite D call. Germline V CDR1 and CDR2: LGHNA, YSLEER. Trimming took 1 base from V and 2 from J, leaving 5 bases between them. This CDR3 has 13 amino acids. CDR3 nucleotides: TGCGCCAGCAGCCAAGGGCGAAACACTGAAGCTTTCTTT. Its protein is CASSQGRNTEAFF.

This chain uses TRBV7-2 with TRBJ1-1; D gene ambiguous. The V and J ends lost 7 bases and 5 bases respectively, with 14 bases between them. CDR3 length: 13 residues. Germline-derived CDR1 and CDR2 are SGHTA and FQGNSA. The DNA of the CDR3 is TGTGCCAGCAACCCGTCGGGGAGGACTGAAGCTTTCTTT. Protein: CASNPSGRTEAFF. Full variable domain (rest looked up from reference TRBV7-2 and TRBJ1-1): GAGVSQSPSNKVTEKGKDVELRCDPISGHTALYWYRQSLGQGLEFLIYFQGNSAPDKSGLPSDRFSAERTGGSVSTLTIQRTQQEDSAVYLCASNPSGRTEAFFGQGTRLTVV.

This sequence joins TRBV6-5 and TRBJ1-1; D gene uncertain. The germline gives CDR1 MNHEY, CDR2 SVGAGI. The ends were cut back, 6 bases at V and 5 bases at J, with 16 bases in the middle. This CDR3 has 14 residues. CDR3 bases: TGTGCCAGCAGCATCCGGGCGCCGAGTACTGAAGCTTTCTTT. Translation gives CASSIRAPSTEAFF.

This clone occurred once. The rearrangement uses TRBV18 and TRBJ1-1, with 7 positions matching TRBD1. The CDR3 extends over 14 amino acids. CDR1 is KGHSH and CDR2 is LQKENI in the germline V gene. V shed 5 bases and J 3 bases; nucleotides not matched to a gene: 6. The CDR3, as DNA: TGTGCCAGCTCAGATCGCAGGGGGGACACTGAAGCTTTCTTT. Its translation: CASSDRRGDTEAFF.

This chain links TRBV6-1 with TRBJ2-1, with 11 bases identical to TRBD2. Trimming removed 5 bases from V and 6 bases from J; junction bases left unmatched: 6. The germline CDR1 and CDR2 sequences are MNHNS and SASEGT. CDR3 length equals 15 residues. The CDR3 bases are TGTGCCAGCAGTTCCCTAGCGGGAGGTTTCAATGAGCAGTTCTTC. The encoded protein is CASSSLAGGFNEQFF.

The V gene is TRBV18, the J gene TRBJ1-1; D unclear. V dropped 5 bases and J dropped 5 bases, with 12 bases sitting between them. The CDR3 length is 13 residues. Germline CDR1 and CDR2: KGHSH and LQKENI. The CDR3 is CASSSVVGTEAFF. As DNA, the CDR3 is TGTGCCAGCTCAAGCGTAGTGGGGACTGAAGCTTTCTTT.

V is TRBV5-1 and J is TRBJ2-2, with D uncertain. Germline-derived CDR1 and CDR2 are SGHRS and YFSETQ. The V end was cut by 0 bases, the J end by 3 bases, with 0 bases between. The CDR3 contains 12 residues. CDR3 residues: CASSLDTGELFF. The CDR3 nucleotides are TGCGCCAGCAGCTTGGACACCGGGGAGCTGTTTTTT.

The chain has TRBV5-4 and TRBJ1-5, with D tentatively TRBD1 (6 bases). CDR3 length: 14 residues. The V end lost 4 bases, the J end lost 2 bases, and 10 bases lay between the germline ends. Per germline, CDR1 SGHNT and CDR2 YYREEE (reference sequence). CDR3 sequence reads: CASSEGGGNQPQHF. CDR3 nucleotides: TGTGCCAGCAGCGAGGGGGGAGGCAATCAGCCCCAGCATTTT.

This rearrangement joins TRBV6-6 to TRBJ1-1; D uncertain. Germline V gene sequence: CDR1 MNHNY, CDR2 SVGAGI (reference sequence). The germline V and J ends were trimmed by 4 bases and 2 bases, with 8 bases remaining between them. This CDR3 has 13 residues. The CDR3 is CASSLDLNTEAFF. In DNA form, the CDR3 reads TGTGCCAGCAGTTTGGACCTCAACACTGAAGCTTTCTTT.

This chain uses TRBV5-1 with TRBJ1-1; the D is unclear. From germline, CDR1 is SGHRS and CDR2 YFSETQ. The V gene lost 0 bases and the J gene lost 0 bases, with 12 bases spanning the gap. The CDR3 spans 16 residues. CDR3 in DNA: TGCGCCAGCAGCTTGGATGGCGGAAGCATGAACACTGAAGCTTTCTTT. Its translation: CASSLDGGSMNTEAFF.

This chain joins TRBV7-2 and TRBJ2-1; 12 nucleotides agree with TRBD2. Germline assignment: CDR1 SGHTA and CDR2 FQGNSA. This CDR3 has 13 residues. V lost 1 base to trimming and J lost 15 bases; unmatched junction nucleotides: 4. CDR3 in DNA: TGTGCCAGCAGCTTAGGACTAGCGGGAGTGTTGTTCTTC. Translation: CASSLGLAGVLFF.